The T cell receptor (beta chain) under discussion was sequenced for a study of regulatory T cells in long-lasting Graves disease. Sample time point: persistent/refractory GD, antithyroid drugs over 5 years with positive TRAb. Extracted RNA from PBMCs served as the source of the TCR library. V shed 6 bases, J shed 1 base, and the junction held 6 bases outside the gene matches. This CDR3 has 15 amino acids. Germline loops: CDR1 MNHNS, CDR2 SASEGT. The sample holds many counts of this clonotype. Arm-PCR of CDR3 regions and iRepertoire HTBI primers were used to build TCR beta libraries. MiXCR, applied by TCRdb to the multiplex PCR reads, yields one record per CDR3 protein. The sample carries about 470,000 distinct CDR3 sequences, about a fifth recorded once.

Sequences were derived from peripheral blood mononuclear cells (PBMCs), sampled when the disease was refractory, from a patient treated with antithyroid drugs. The receptor was isolated from a female donor with Graves disease. The gene calls are TRBV6-1 and TRBJ2-7; 10 positions agree with TRBD1. Here the CDR3 reads CASRRDRGFSYEQYF. CDR3 nucleotide sequence: TGTGCCAGCAGAAGGGACAGGGGCTTTTCCTACGAGCAGTACTTC.